This T cell receptor (beta chain) originates from a study of cytomegalovirus exposure and HLA in healthy donors. V was cut by 0 bases and J by 5 bases, with 17 bases left in between. The CDR3 loop spans 16 amino acids. Germline V CDR1 and CDR2: SGHVS, FQNEAQ. TCRdb keeps only in-frame clones here, not all; method: immunoSEQ multiplex PCR. Of over 200,000 clones in the sample, around 87% are singletons; the top ten hold under 0.4%. This receptor was taken from a woman aged 18 to 35 in good health and CMV-seronegative. J is TRBJ2-7 and V is TRBV7-8, with a possible D match to TRBD1 (8 bases). The material sequenced was PBMCs. The CDR3 region has the DNA TGTGCCAGCAGCTTAGCGGGGACAGGAGGGGGGGACGAGCAGTACGTC. Translated: CASSLAGTGGGDEQYV.